The rows below give T cell receptor beta chains drawn from one sample of a study of blood T cell repertoires in COVID-19. Measured with immunoSEQ multiplex PCR; TCRdb has only the in-frame clones, and not every one. The data show about 170,000 clones, approximately 84% seen once. The sample taken for sequencing was peripheral blood. Source of these receptors: an older man with active or convalescent COVID-19. Both conserved end residues are part of each CDR3. Each record gives: D gene, J gene, clone size, V gene, CDR3 protein, CDR3 DNA. D genes are given only for firm matches. Size values are once, few and many counts, or a class for expanded clones, and some rows have none.

>.|TRBJ2-3|.|TRBV6-5
CASSYGSPERDTQYF
TGTGCCAGCAGCTACGGATCCCCCGAGCGGGATACGCAGTATTTT
>TRBD1|TRBJ2-7|.|TRBV7-9
CASSPLVRDRAPPGYEQYF
TGTGCCAGCAGCCCCCTAGTCCGGGACAGGGCCCCTCCCGGGTACGAGCAGTACTTC
>.|TRBJ2-1|.|TRBV7-2
CASSFERLRDNEQFF
TGTGCCAGCAGCTTCGAGCGGCTACGGGACAATGAGCAGTTCTTC
>TRBD1|TRBJ2-1|.|TRBV15
CATSNADRGVHNEQFF
TGTGCCACCAGCAATGCGGACAGGGGGGTCCACAATGAGCAGTTCTTC
>TRBD1|TRBJ2-7|.|TRBV18
CASSPFGQGLGEQYF
TGTGCCAGCTCACCGTTCGGACAGGGGTTGGGCGAGCAGTACTTC
>TRBD1|TRBJ2-1|once|TRBV4-3
CASSQDTGTGGRDEQFF
TGCGCCAGCAGCCAAGATACCGGGACAGGGGGCCGGGATGAGCAGTTCTTC
>TRBD2|TRBJ2-1|.|TRBV5-1
CASSWLAGGYNEQFF
TGCGCCAGCAGCTGGCTAGCGGGAGGTTACAATGAGCAGTTCTTC
>.|TRBJ2-2|.|TRBV11-3
CASSQGTGELFF
TGTGCCAGCAGCCAGGGCACCGGGGAGCTGTTTTTT
>.|TRBJ1-2|.|TRBV29-1
CSAKRGPYYGYTF
TGCAGCGCCAAGCGGGGGCCCTACTATGGCTACACCTTC
>TRBD2|TRBJ2-2|.|TRBV28
CASNSGTTIRGELFF
TGTGCCAGCAATAGTGGGACTACCATCAGGGGGGAGCTGTTTTTT
>TRBD1|TRBJ1-5|.|TRBV6-6
CASSSSHRGSNQPQHF
TGTGCCAGCAGTTCCTCACACAGGGGTAGCAATCAGCCCCAGCATTTT
>.|TRBJ2-2|.|TRBV18
CASSPQGKNTGELFF
TGTGCCAGCTCGCCTCAGGGAAAGAACACCGGGGAGCTGTTTTTT
>.|TRBJ1-5|few|TRBV30
CAWSTGTGQPQHF
TGTGCCTGGAGTACAGGGACGGGACAGCCCCAGCATTTT
>TRBD1|TRBJ2-2|.|TRBV15
CATSPRDRGNTGELFF
TGTGCCACCAGCCCTCGGGACAGGGGGAACACCGGGGAGCTGTTTTTT
>TRBD1|TRBJ1-2|.|TRBV18
CASSKSSDRGDGYTF
TGTGCCAGCTCAAAATCTTCGGACAGGGGGGACGGCTACACCTTC
>.|TRBJ2-5|.|TRBV19
CASMLGTGETQYF
TGTGCCAGTATGCTTGGTACCGGGGAGACCCAGTACTTC
>.|TRBJ1-2|.|TRBV5-4
CASSLAGVQAGGYTF
TGTGCCAGCAGCTTGGCCGGGGTTCAAGCCGGCGGCTACACCTTC
>.|TRBJ2-7|.|TRBV28
CASSSQGYSSYEQYF
TGTGCCAGCAGTTCCCAGGGCTACAGCTCCTACGAGCAGTACTTC
>TRBD1|TRBJ1-2|few|TRBV5-6
CASSLDRTGFSYTF
TGTGCCAGCAGCTTGGACAGGACAGGGTTTAGCTACACCTTC
>TRBD2|TRBJ2-2|.|TRBV6-2/TRBV6-3
CASSYLRTSGRLGELFF
TGTGCCAGCAGTTACTTACGGACTAGCGGGAGGCTGGGGGAGCTGTTTTTT
>TRBD1|TRBJ2-1|.|TRBV11-2
CASSKTGGGYNEQFF
TGTGCCAGCAGCAAGACAGGGGGCGGCTACAATGAGCAGTTCTTC
>.|TRBJ1-1|.|TRBV27
CASSFVLNTEAFF
TGTGCCAGCAGCTTTGTATTGAACACTGAAGCTTTCTTT
>TRBD1|TRBJ1-1|.|TRBV19
CASSTVGGIDTEAFF
TGTGCCAGTAGTACCGTAGGGGGCATCGACACTGAAGCTTTCTTT
>TRBD1|TRBJ2-1|.|TRBV27
CASRIWDRGPYNEQFF
TGTGCCAGCAGAATATGGGACAGGGGGCCCTACAATGAGCAGTTCTTC
>TRBD2|TRBJ2-1|.|TRBV7-2
CASSLVGGRSSYNEQFF
TGTGCCAGCAGCTTAGTTGGCGGGAGGAGCTCCTACAATGAGCAGTTCTTC
>.|TRBJ1-4|.|TRBV30
CAWDRFNEKLFF
TGTGCCTGGGACAGGTTTAATGAAAAACTGTTTTTT
>TRBD2|TRBJ2-7|few|TRBV7-2
CASSLDGGTSVEQYF
TGTGCCAGCAGCTTAGACGGCGGGACTAGCGTCGAGCAGTACTTC
>TRBD1|TRBJ1-5|few|TRBV7-8
CASSLPDRGSNQPQHF
TGTGCCAGCAGCTTACCCGACAGGGGGAGCAATCAGCCCCAGCATTTT
>TRBD1|TRBJ2-5|.|TRBV7-8
CASSLTGTHETQYF
TGTGCCAGCAGCCTGACAGGGACGCACGAGACCCAGTACTTC
>TRBD1|TRBJ2-2|.|TRBV4-3
CASSFRQGTVYTGELFF
TGCGCCAGCAGCTTCCGACAGGGGACCGTTTACACCGGGGAGCTGTTTTTT
>TRBD1|TRBJ2-1|.|TRBV4-3
CASSHGQGPYNEQFF
TGCGCCAGCAGCCACGGACAGGGTCCCTACAATGAGCAGTTCTTC
>.|TRBJ1-1|few|TRBV4-3
CASSQQGWSTEAFF
TGCGCCAGCAGCCAACAGGGATGGAGCACTGAAGCTTTCTTT
>.|TRBJ1-1|.|TRBV5-1
CASKGDVTGNTEAFF
TGCGCCAGCAAGGGGGATGTGACGGGGAACACTGAAGCTTTCTTT
>TRBD2|TRBJ2-3|.|TRBV28
CASSSPGLAVSTDTQYF
TGTGCCAGCAGTTCCCCGGGACTAGCGGTTAGCACAGATACGCAGTATTTT
>.|TRBJ2-6|once|TRBV19
CASSIRGLYSGANVLTF
TGTGCCAGTAGTATCCGGGGACTGTACTCTGGGGCCAACGTCCTGACTTTC
>TRBD1|TRBJ1-4|.|TRBV6-5
CASIAGTGEEKLFF
TGTGCCAGCATTGCCGGGACAGGGGAGGAAAAACTGTTTTTT
>.|TRBJ1-4|.|TRBV6-6
CASSFTGRYGEKLFF
TGTGCCAGCAGCTTTACCGGGAGATATGGTGAAAAACTGTTTTTT
>.|TRBJ2-1|.|TRBV6-2/TRBV6-3
CASSYGSKAEQFF
TGTGCCAGCAGTTACGGGAGTAAGGCTGAGCAGTTCTTC
>.|TRBJ1-1|.|TRBV6-5
CASNNGRVGAFF
TGTGCCAGCAACAACGGGAGGGTTGGGGCTTTCTTT
>TRBD2|TRBJ2-1|.|TRBV7-7
CASSLGASGANNEQFF
TGTGCTAGCAGCTTAGGGGCCAGCGGGGCTAACAATGAGCAGTTCTTC
>TRBD1|TRBJ2-2|.|TRBV5-1
CASSRSSGQGDTGELFF
TGCGCCAGCAGCCGCTCGTCTGGGCAGGGGGACACCGGGGAGCTGTTTTTT
>TRBD2|TRBJ2-6|.|TRBV2
CASRPGLAILSGANVLTF
TGTGCCAGCAGGCCGGGACTAGCCATCCTCTCTGGGGCCAACGTCCTGACTTTC
>.|TRBJ2-5|.|TRBV5-1
CASSVWDTETQYF
TGCGCCAGCAGCGTCTGGGACACAGAGACCCAGTACTTC
>TRBD1|TRBJ1-2|.|TRBV15
CATSSQGGYGYTF
TGTGCCACCAGCAGTCAGGGGGGATATGGCTACACCTTC
>.|TRBJ2-5|.|TRBV2
CASPRRGVQETQYF
TGTGCCAGCCCCCGCCGGGGTGTCCAAGAGACCCAGTACTTC
>TRBD1|TRBJ2-7|once|TRBV9
CASSPRDSTYEQYF
TGTGCCAGCAGCCCCCGGGACAGTACCTACGAGCAGTACTTC
>.|TRBJ1-5|.|TRBV28
CASSLAGVGNQPQHF
TGTGCCAGCAGTTTAGCCGGGGTAGGCAATCAGCCCCAGCATTTT
>TRBD1|TRBJ2-7|.|TRBV27
CASSEDRITYEQYF
TGTGCCAGCAGTGAGGACAGGATTACCTACGAGCAGTACTTC
>TRBD1|TRBJ2-7|.|TRBV24-1
CATSGYTGQGVYEQYF
TGTGCCACCAGTGGGTATACGGGACAGGGGGTCTACGAGCAGTACTTC
>TRBD2|TRBJ2-7|.|TRBV5-5
CASTLGGAGSYEQYF
TGTGCCAGCACCCTCGGGGGGGCAGGTTCCTACGAGCAGTACTTC
>.|TRBJ1-4|once|TRBV19
CASSPNRRPEKLFF
TGTGCCAGTAGTCCCAACAGGAGACCCGAAAAACTGTTTTTT
>TRBD2|TRBJ2-1|.|TRBV24-1
CATSDALAVGYNEQFF
TGTGCCACCAGTGATGCCCTAGCGGTAGGTTACAATGAGCAGTTCTTC
>TRBD2|TRBJ2-1|few|TRBV18
CASSSNSGRANNEQFF
TGTGCCAGCTCGTCAAATAGCGGGAGGGCTAACAATGAGCAGTTCTTC
>.|TRBJ2-6|few|TRBV27
CASSLRQGHSGANVLTF
TGTGCCAGCAGTTTACGTCAGGGACACTCTGGGGCCAACGTCCTGACTTTC
>TRBD1|TRBJ1-3|.|TRBV29-1
CSARQGTSGNTIYF
TGCAGCGCTCGACAGGGGACCTCTGGAAACACCATATATTTT
>TRBD1|TRBJ1-2|.|TRBV29-1
CSVVGTGNYGYTF
TGCAGCGTTGTGGGGACAGGGAACTATGGCTACACCTTC